The 19 T cell receptor beta chains below were found in one sample sequenced in a study of shared clonotypes between healthy human individuals. Here immunoSEQ multiplex PCR was the method, and the copy in TCRdb shows in-frame clones only, minus some. The sample shows about 470,000 clones, roughly 77% of them seen only once. The sequenced sample was PBMCs. The source of these receptors is a woman aged 40 to 50 in good health. Some clones in this sample may be carry-over from other donors' samples.

The J gene is TRBJ1-1, the V gene TRBV4-3; D remains ambiguous. The CDR3 extends over 14 amino acids. Germline V CDR1 and CDR2: LGHNA, YSLEER. The ends were cut back, 0 bases at V and 0 bases at J, with 5 bases in the middle. The CDR3 DNA reads as TGCGCCAGCAGCCAAGATCCCTTGAACACTGAAGCTTTCTTT. Translated, it gives CASSQDPLNTEAFF.

The chain recombines TRBV5-4 with TRBJ2-1; the match to TRBD2 covers 15 bases. With V trimmed by 4 bases and J by 8 bases, 10 bases remained unmatched. The CDR3 sequence is 17 residues long. Germline V gene data show CDR1 as SGHNT and CDR2 as YYREEE (reference sequence). The CDR3 DNA sequence: TGTGCCAGCAGCCCGTGGACTAGCGGGAGGGGCTTGGATGAGCAGTTCTTC. Translation: CASSPWTSGRGLDEQFF.

V is TRBV28 and J is TRBJ1-1; D not resolved. CDR1 and CDR2 from the germline V gene are MDHEN and SYDVKM. CDR3 length equals 15 residues. V was clipped by 2 bases and J by 1 base, with 11 bases between them. DNA for the CDR3: TGTGCCAGCAGTTTAAAGTTGAAGAGGAACACTGAAGCTTTCTTT. Translating gives CASSLKLKRNTEAFF.

The V gene is TRBV21-1, the J gene TRBJ2-3; the table's D call of TRBD2 was not tested on the DNA. TRBV21-1 is described as a pseudogene. The CDR3 contains 18 residues. The CDR3 DNA reads TGTGCCAGCAGCAAAAGTGATGTTGGTCTAAAAACTACAGATACGCAGTATTTT. This translates into CASSKSDVGLKTTDTQYF.

The chain is built from TRBV27 and TRBJ1-1, with 7 positions matching TRBD1. V shed 8 bases, J shed 5 bases, and the junction held 14 bases outside the gene matches. Germline V gene sequence: CDR1 MNHEY, CDR2 SMNVEV (reference sequence). The CDR3 is made up of 15 amino acids. CDR3 sequence (DNA): TGTGCCAGCCCCCATAGCCTCAGACAGGGAACTGAAGCTTTCTTT. It specifies CASPHSLRQGTEAFF.

This clone showed up just once. The rearrangement links TRBV5-8 to TRBJ2-7; 7 nucleotides match TRBD2. The CDR3 is 12 amino acids. The germline V gene has CDR1 SGHTS and CDR2 YDEGEE. Losses at the gene ends were 2 bases for V and 4 bases for J; bases not matched to a gene: 0. The CDR3 DNA is TGTGCCAGCAGCTTTAGCGGGTACGAGCAGTACTTC. It codes for CASSFSGYEQYF.

CDR3 DNA sequence: TGTGCCAGCAGCTTAGGTCGGGAGATCGCCGAGCAGTACTTC. Encoded protein: CASSLGREIAEQYF. V gene TRBV7-2 combines with J gene TRBJ2-7; D may be TRBD2 (6 bases). Germline lookup yields CDR1 SGHTA and CDR2 FQGNSA. The CDR3 covers 14 residues. V lost 1 base, J lost 6 bases, and 13 bases lay in between.

The rearrangement uses TRBV11-2 and TRBJ2-1; perhaps TRBD2 as D (6 bases). V was pared by 2 bases and J by 0 bases, with 8 bases between. Germline V CDR1 and CDR2: SGHAT, FQNNGV. The CDR3 sequence is 15 residues long. The CDR3 bases are TGTGCCAGCAGCTTACGGAGGGCCTCCTACAATGAGCAGTTCTTC. Translation: CASSLRRASYNEQFF.

The CDR3 bases are TGTGCCAGTAACCCTACAGGATTCTATGGCTACACCTTC. Its protein product is CASNPTGFYGYTF. This chain uses TRBV19 with TRBJ1-2; the D gene is possibly TRBD1 (5 bases). The CDR3 has 13 residues. CDR1 LNHDA and CDR2 SQIVND come from the germline V gene (reference sequence). V was clipped by 7 bases and J by 4 bases, with 13 bases between them.

The chain is built from TRBV30 and TRBJ1-5; D possibly corresponds to TRBD1 (6 bases). Germline values: CDR1 GTSNPN, CDR2 SVGIG (reference sequence). The CDR3 runs 13 residues. The germline V and J ends were trimmed by 3 bases and 7 bases, with 13 bases remaining between them. The CDR3 DNA sequence: TGTGCCTGGAGCCCGGGGGCGGACCAGCCCCAGCATTTT. Protein sequence: CAWSPGADQPQHF.

The V call is TRBV7-9, the J call TRBJ1-2; D gene unclear. This CDR3 has 14 residues. Germline V gene sequence: CDR1 SEHNR, CDR2 FQNEAQ (reference sequence). Trimming removed 5 bases from V and 2 bases from J, with 12 bases in between. The CDR3 bases are TGTGCCAGCAGCCTAGGGCGGCAGAACTATGGCTACACCTTC. Its translation is CASSLGRQNYGYTF.

The chain has TRBV6-1 and TRBJ2-2; 7 bases align to TRBD2. J gave up 0 bases and V 3 bases, and 4 bases lay outside the gene matches. The CDR3 length is 16 residues. CDR1 and CDR2 from the germline V gene are MNHNS and SASEGT. The CDR3 region is CASSDSSGTNTGELFF. The CDR3 coding sequence is TGTGCCAGCAGTGATTCTAGCGGAACGAACACCGGGGAGCTGTTTTTT.

This chain links TRBV28 with TRBJ1-3, with TRBD1 as a possible D gene (5 bases). Germline loops: CDR1 MDHEN, CDR2 SYDVKM. This CDR3 is built from 16 residues. Trimming stripped 4 bases from V and 0 bases from J, with 13 bases between. In nucleotides, the CDR3 is TGTGCCAGCAGTTCCCTGGGGGAAGACTCTGGAAACACCATATATTTT. This encodes CASSSLGEDSGNTIYF. Full variable domain (remainder filled in from reference TRBV28 and TRBJ1-3): DVKVTQSSRYLVKRTGEKVFLECVQDMDHENMFWYRQDPGLGLRLIYFSYDVKMKEKGDIPEGYSVSREKKERFSLILESASTNQTSMYLCASSSLGEDSGNTIYFGEGSWLTVV.

This clone appeared a single time. Mismatch with germline at one junction end may stem from a read error. The V gene is TRBV7-7, the J gene TRBJ2-2; D is unclear. CDR3 size: 14 residues. The V gene's germline CDR1 is SSHAT and CDR2 FNYEAQ (reference sequence). Here the CDR3 DNA reads TGTGCTAGCAGCTCGAGTGTAAACACCGGGGAGCTGTTTTTT. Encoded protein: CASSSSVNTGELFF.

The J gene is TRBJ2-1, the V gene TRBV28; D remains unclear. Per the germline V gene, CDR1 is MDHEN and CDR2 is SYDVKM. The CDR3 is 16 amino acids. V was clipped by 1 base and J by 1 base, with 11 bases between them. CDR3 residues: CASSLFVRRSYNEQFF. The CDR3 nucleotides read TGTGCCAGCAGTTTATTTGTAAGACGTTCCTACAATGAGCAGTTCTTC.

This clone showed up just a few times. This sequence joins TRBV29-1 and TRBJ1-3; D not resolved. This CDR3 comprises 12 residues. V was shortened by 3 bases and J by 7 bases, with 10 bases between the two germline ends. From germline, CDR1 is SQVTM and CDR2 ANQGSEA. This chain's CDR3 is CSVESAGNTIYF. CDR3 in DNA: TGCAGCGTTGAGTCCGCGGGCAACACCATATATTTT.

The chain is built from TRBV6-5 and TRBJ2-7; weak D call: TRBD1 (6 bases). The germline V and J ends were trimmed by 6 bases and 3 bases, with 9 bases remaining between them. Germline CDR1 and CDR2: MNHEY and SVGAGI. CDR3 length equals 12 residues. CDR3 region: CASRHRDYEQYF. The CDR3 coding sequence is TGTGCCAGCAGGCACAGGGACTACGAGCAGTACTTC.

This rearrangement joins TRBV10-3 to TRBJ2-1; no definite D call. Trimming removed 5 bases at V and 0 bases at J, with 5 bases between. The CDR3 contains 13 residues. The germline V gene encodes CDR1 ENHRY and CDR2 SYGVKD. CDR3 sequence reads: CAISLGSYNEQFF. CDR3 DNA: TGTGCCATCAGTCTAGGCTCCTACAATGAGCAGTTCTTC.

In DNA, the CDR3 is TGTGCCAGCAGCCAGATGGGCACAGATACGCAGTATTTT. It codes for CASSQMGTDTQYF. V and J are TRBV7-3 and TRBJ2-3; no clear D. Germline assignment: CDR1 SGHTA and CDR2 FQGTGA. CDR3 length equals 13 residues. V dropped 5 bases and J dropped 1 base, with 7 bases sitting between them.